This TCR beta chain was sequenced during a study of cytomegalovirus exposure and HLA in healthy donors. A multiplex PCR was run with 60 Vbeta primers and 13 Jbeta primers. Profiled with immunoSEQ multiplex PCR; TCRdb holds only in-frame clones, not every one. The data show approximately 160,000 clones, around two thirds seen once. The ends were cut back, 2 bases at V and 6 bases at J, with 7 bases in the middle. This CDR3 has 13 residues. Per germline, CDR1 KGHSH and CDR2 LQKENI. Sequencing was performed on PBMCs. This chain links TRBV18 with TRBJ1-4; possible D gene TRBD1, 5 bases. This clonotype was obtained from a man between 45 and 60 years old in good health and CMV-seronegative. CDR3 loop: CASSPDRHEKLFF. DNA of the CDR3: TGTGCCAGCTCACCAGACAGACATGAAAAACTGTTTTTT.